This T cell receptor beta chain derives from a study of blood T cell repertoires in COVID-19. Study background: Sites in the United States, Italy and Spain provided acute and convalescent COVID-19 samples. T cells, B-cell-depleted T cells, or PBMCs supplied cDNA or gDNA.

The germline V gene encodes CDR1 SGHNT and CDR2 YENEEA. V dropped 5 bases and J dropped 8 bases, with 18 bases sitting between them. The CDR3 is 14 residues long. Source study methods: Amplification with reference gene primers provided the estimates of nucleated cell counts. Sequencing used immunoSEQ multiplex PCR; TCRdb keeps in-frame clones, though not all of them. V, J and clone size are taken as reported in that table, and D and trimming were inferred from the DNA itself. This table has about 32,000 clones, approximately 93% appearing once. The sequenced sample consisted of peripheral blood. The V gene is TRBV11-3, the J gene TRBJ1-2; D unresolved. This clonotype originated in a male donor with active COVID-19. CDR3 residues: CASSPPGSSKGYTF. In DNA form, the CDR3 reads TGTGCCAGCAGCCCCCCCGGGAGTAGTAAAGGCTACACCTTC.